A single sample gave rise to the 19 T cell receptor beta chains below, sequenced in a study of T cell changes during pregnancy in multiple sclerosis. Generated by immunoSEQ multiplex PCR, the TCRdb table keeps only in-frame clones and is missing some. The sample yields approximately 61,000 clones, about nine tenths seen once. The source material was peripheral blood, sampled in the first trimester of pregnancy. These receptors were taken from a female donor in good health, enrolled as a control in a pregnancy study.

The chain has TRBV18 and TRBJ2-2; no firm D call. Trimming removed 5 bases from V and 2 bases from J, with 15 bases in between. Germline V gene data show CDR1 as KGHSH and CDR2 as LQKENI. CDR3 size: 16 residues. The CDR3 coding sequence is TGTGCCAGCTCATCAGTCTTGGTCGTTAACACCGGGGAGCTGTTTTTT. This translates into CASSSVLVVNTGELFF.

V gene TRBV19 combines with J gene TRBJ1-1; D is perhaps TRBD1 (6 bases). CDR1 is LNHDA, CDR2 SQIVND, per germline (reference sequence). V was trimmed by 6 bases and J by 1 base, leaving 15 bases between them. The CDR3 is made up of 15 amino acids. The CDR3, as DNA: TGTGCCAGTAGATTACAGGGACGGGCGAACACTGAAGCTTTCTTT. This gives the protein CASRLQGRANTEAFF.

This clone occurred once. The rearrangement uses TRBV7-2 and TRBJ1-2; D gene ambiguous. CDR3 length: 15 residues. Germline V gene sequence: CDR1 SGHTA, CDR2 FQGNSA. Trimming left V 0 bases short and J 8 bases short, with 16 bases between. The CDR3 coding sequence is TGTGCCAGCAGCTTAGCGACTTCCCTCAGTAGGGGCTACACCTTC. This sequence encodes CASSLATSLSRGYTF.

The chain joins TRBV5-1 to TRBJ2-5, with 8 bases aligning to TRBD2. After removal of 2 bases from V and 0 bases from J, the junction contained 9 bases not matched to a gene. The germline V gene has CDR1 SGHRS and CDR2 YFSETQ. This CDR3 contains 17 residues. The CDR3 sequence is CASSLGGHSGNQETQYF. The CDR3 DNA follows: TGCGCCAGCAGCTTAGGGGGACATAGCGGGAACCAAGAGACCCAGTACTTC.

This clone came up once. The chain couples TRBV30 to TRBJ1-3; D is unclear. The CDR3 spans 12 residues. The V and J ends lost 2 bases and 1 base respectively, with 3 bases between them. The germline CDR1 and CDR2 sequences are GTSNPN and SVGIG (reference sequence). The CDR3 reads CAWSSSGNTIYF. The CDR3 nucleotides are TGTGCCTGGAGTTCATCTGGAAACACCATATATTTT.

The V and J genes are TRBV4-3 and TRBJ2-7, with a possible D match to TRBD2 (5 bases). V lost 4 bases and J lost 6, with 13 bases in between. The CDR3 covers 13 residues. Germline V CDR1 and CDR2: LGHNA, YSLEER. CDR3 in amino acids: CASSPSTWGEQYF. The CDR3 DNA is TGCGCCAGCAGCCCTAGCACGTGGGGCGAGCAGTACTTC.

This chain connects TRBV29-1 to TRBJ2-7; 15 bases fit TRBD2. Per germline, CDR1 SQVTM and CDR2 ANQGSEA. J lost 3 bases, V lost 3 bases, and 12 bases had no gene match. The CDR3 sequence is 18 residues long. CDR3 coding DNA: TGCAGCGTTGAGGGACTAGCGGGGGGAAAAGCGTTGAGCTACGAGCAGTACTTC. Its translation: CSVEGLAGGKALSYEQYF.

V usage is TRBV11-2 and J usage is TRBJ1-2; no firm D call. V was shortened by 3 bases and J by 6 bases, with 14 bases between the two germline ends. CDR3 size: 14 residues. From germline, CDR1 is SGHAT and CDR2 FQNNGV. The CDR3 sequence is CASSLGRNGDGYTF. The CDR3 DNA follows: TGTGCCAGCAGCTTGGGAAGGAACGGGGATGGCTACACCTTC.

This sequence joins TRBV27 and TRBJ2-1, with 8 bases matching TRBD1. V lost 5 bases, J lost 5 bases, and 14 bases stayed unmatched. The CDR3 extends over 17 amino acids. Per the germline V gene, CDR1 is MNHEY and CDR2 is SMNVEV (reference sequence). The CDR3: CASSPTLDRGGNNEQFF. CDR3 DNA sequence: TGTGCCAGCAGTCCTACCCTCGACAGGGGAGGAAACAATGAGCAGTTCTTC.

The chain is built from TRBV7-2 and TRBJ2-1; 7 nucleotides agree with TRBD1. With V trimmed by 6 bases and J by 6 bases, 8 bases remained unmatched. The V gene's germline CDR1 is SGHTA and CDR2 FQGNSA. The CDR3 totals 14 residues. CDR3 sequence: CASRPTGQLNEQFF. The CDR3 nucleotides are TGTGCCAGCAGACCGACGGGACAGCTCAATGAGCAGTTCTTC. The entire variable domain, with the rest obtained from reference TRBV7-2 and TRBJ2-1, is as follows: GAGVSQSPSNKVTEKGKDVELRCDPISGHTALYWYRQSLGQGLEFLIYFQGNSAPDKSGLPSDRFSAERTGGSVSTLTIQRTQQEDSAVYLCASRPTGQLNEQFFGPGTRLTVL.

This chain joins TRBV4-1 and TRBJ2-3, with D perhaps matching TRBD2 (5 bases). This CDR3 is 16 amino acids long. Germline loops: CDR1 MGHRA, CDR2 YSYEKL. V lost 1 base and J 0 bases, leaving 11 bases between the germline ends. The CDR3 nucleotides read TGCGCCAGCAGCCAAGGTGGAGGCCGGAGCACAGATACGCAGTATTTT. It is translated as CASSQGGGRSTDTQYF.

As DNA, the CDR3 is TGTGCCAGCAGCAGGGTCACAGGGGGCCTGGTCGGCTACACCTTC. Translating it yields CASSRVTGGLVGYTF. This chain links TRBV7-9 with TRBJ1-2; 9 bases are a match to TRBD1. The CDR3 sequence is 15 residues long. Germline lookup yields CDR1 SEHNR and CDR2 FQNEAQ (reference sequence). The V segment lost 5 bases and the J segment 8 bases; nucleotides outside the gene matches: 12.

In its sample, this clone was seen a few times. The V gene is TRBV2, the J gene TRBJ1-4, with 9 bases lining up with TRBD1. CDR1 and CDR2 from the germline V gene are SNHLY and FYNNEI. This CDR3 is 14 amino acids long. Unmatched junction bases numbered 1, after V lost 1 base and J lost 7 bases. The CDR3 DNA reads TGTGCCAGCAGTGAAGGGGGACAGGGTGAAAAACTGTTTTTT. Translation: CASSEGGQGEKLFF.

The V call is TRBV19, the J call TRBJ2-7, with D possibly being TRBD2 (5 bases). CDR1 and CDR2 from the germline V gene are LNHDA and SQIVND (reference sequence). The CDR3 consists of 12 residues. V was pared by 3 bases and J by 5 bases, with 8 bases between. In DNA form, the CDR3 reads TGTGCCAGTAGTATCCGGGGTGACGAGCAGTACTTC. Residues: CASSIRGDEQYF. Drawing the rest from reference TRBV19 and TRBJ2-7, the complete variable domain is DGGITQSPKYLFRKEGQNVTLSCEQNLNHDAMYWYRQDPGQGLRLIYYSQIVNDFQKGDIAEGYSVSREKKESFPLTVTSAQKNPTAFYLCASSIRGDEQYFGPGTRLTVT.

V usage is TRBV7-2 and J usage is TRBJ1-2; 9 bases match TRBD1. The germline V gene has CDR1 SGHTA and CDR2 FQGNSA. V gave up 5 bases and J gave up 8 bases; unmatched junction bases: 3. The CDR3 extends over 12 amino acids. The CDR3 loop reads CASSLGTGGYTF. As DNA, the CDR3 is TGTGCCAGCAGCCTGGGGACAGGGGGCTACACCTTC.

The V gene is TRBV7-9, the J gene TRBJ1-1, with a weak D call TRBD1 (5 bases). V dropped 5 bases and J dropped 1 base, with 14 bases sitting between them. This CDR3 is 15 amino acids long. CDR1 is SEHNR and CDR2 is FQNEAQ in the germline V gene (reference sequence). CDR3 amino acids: CASSTETAPNTEAFF. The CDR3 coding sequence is TGTGCCAGCAGCACCGAGACAGCGCCGAACACTGAAGCTTTCTTT.

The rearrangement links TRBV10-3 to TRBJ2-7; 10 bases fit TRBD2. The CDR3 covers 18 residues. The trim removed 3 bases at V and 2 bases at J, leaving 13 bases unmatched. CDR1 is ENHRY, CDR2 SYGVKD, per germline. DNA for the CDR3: TGTGCCATCAGTGATACTAGCGGGATTCTCCTAAGACCCTACGAGCAGTACTTC. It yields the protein CAISDTSGILLRPYEQYF.

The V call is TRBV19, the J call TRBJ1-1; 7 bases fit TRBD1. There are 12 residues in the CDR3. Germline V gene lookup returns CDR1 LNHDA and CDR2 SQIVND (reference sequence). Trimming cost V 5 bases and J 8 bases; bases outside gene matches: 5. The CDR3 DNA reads TGTGCCAGTAGTTATATACAGGGGGAAGCTTTCTTT. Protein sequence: CASSYIQGEAFF.

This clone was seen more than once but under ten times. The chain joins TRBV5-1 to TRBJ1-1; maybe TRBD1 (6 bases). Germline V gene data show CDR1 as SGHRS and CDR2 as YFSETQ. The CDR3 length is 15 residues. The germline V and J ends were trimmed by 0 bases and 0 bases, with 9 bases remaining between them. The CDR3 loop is CASSLGDILNTEAFF. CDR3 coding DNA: TGCGCCAGCAGCTTGGGGGACATATTGAACACTGAAGCTTTCTTT.